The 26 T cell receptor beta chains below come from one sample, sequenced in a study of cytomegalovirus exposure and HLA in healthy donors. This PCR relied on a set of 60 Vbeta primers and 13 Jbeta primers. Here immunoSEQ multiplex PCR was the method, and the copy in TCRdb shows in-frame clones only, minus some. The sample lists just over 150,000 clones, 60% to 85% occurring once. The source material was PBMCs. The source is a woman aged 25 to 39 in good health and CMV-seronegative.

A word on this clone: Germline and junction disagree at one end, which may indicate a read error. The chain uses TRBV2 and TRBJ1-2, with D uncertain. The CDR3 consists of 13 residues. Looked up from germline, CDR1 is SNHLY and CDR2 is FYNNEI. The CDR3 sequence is CASSKALQRGYTF. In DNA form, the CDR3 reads TGTGCCAGCAGTAAAGCGCTTCAGAGGGGCTACACCTTC.

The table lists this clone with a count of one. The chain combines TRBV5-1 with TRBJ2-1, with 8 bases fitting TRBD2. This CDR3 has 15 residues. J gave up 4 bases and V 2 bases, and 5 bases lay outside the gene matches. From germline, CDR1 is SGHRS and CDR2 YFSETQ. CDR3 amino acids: CASSFRRGDYNEQFF. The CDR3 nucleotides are TGCGCCAGCAGCTTTCGGCGGGGGGATTACAATGAGCAGTTCTTC. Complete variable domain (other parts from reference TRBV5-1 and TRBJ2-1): KAGVTQTPRYLIKTRGQQVTLSCSPISGHRSVSWYQQTPGQGLQFLFEYFSETQRNKGNFPGRFSGRQFSNSRSEMNVSTLELGDSALYLCASSFRRGDYNEQFFGPGTRLTVL.

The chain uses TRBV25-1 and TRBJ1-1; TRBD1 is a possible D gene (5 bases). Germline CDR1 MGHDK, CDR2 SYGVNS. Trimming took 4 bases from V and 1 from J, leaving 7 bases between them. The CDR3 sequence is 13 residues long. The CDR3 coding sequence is TGTGCCAGCAGTGTGACAGAGAACACTGAAGCTTTCTTT. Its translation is CASSVTENTEAFF.

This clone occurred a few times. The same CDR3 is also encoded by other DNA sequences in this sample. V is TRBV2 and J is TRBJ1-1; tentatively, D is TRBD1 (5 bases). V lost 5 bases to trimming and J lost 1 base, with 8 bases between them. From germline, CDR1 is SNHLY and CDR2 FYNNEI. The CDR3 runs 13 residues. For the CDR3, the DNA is TGTGCCAGCAGTCCAAGGGGGAACACTGAAGCTTTCTTT. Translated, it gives CASSPRGNTEAFF.

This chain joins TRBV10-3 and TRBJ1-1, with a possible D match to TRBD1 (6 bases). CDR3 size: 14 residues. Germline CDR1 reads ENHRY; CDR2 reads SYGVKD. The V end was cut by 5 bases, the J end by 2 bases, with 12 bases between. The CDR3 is CAISSGQINTEAFF. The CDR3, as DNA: TGTGCCATCAGTTCCGGACAGATAAACACTGAAGCTTTCTTT.

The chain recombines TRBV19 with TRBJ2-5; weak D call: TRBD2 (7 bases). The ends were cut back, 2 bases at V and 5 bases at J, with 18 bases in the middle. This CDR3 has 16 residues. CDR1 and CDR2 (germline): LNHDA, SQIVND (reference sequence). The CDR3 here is CASSIWGGLPSETQYF. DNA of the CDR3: TGTGCCAGTAGTATATGGGGGGGCCTTCCTTCGGAGACCCAGTACTTC.

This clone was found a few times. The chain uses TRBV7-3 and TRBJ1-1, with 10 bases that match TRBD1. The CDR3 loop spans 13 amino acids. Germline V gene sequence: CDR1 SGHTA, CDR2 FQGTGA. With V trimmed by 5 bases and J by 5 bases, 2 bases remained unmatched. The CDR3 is CASSRQGATEAFF. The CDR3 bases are TGTGCCAGCAGCCGACAGGGGGCTACTGAAGCTTTCTTT.

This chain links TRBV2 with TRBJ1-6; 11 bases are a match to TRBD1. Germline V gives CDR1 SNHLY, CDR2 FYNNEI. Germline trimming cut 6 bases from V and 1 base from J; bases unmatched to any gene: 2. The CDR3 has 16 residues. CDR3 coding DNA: TGTGCCAGCAGGGGACAGGGGGTTTCCTATAATTCACCCCTCCACTTT. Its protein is CASRGQGVSYNSPLHF. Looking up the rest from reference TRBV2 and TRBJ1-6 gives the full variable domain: EPEVTQTPSHQVTQMGQEVILRCVPISNHLYFYWYRQILGQKVEFLVSFYNNEISEKSEIFDDQFSVERPDGSNFTLKIRSTKLEDSAMYFCASRGQGVSYNSPLHFGNGTRLTVT.

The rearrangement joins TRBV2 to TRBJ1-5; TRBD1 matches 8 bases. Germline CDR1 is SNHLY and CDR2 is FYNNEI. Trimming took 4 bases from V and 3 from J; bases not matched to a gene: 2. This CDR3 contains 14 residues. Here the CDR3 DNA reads TGTGCCAGCAGTGGGACAGGGTTCAATCAGCCCCAGCATTTT. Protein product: CASSGTGFNQPQHF.

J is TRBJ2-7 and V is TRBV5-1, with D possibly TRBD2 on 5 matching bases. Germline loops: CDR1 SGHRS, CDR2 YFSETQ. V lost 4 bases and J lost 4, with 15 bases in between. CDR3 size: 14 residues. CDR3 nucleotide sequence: TGCGCCAGCAGCAAGGACCCGGGATGGTACGAGCAGTACTTC. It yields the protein CASSKDPGWYEQYF.

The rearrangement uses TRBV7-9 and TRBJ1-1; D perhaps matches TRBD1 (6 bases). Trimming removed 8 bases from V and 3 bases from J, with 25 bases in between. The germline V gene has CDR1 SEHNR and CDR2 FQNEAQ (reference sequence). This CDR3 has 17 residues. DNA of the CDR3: TGTGCCAGCCGCCAACTATCGACGGGGGGCGCGTACACTGAAGCTTTCTTT. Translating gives CASRQLSTGGAYTEAFF.

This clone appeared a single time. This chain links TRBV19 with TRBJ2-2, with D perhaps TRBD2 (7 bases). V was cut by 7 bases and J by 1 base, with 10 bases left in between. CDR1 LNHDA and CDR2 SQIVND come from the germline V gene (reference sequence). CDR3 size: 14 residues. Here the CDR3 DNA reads TGTGCCAGTATGGGGGGGCTGAACACCGGGGAGCTGTTTTTT. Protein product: CASMGGLNTGELFF.

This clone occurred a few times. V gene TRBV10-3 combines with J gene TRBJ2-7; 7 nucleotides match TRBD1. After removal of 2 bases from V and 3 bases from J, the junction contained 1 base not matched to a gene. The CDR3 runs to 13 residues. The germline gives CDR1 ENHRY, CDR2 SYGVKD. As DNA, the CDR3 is TGTGCCATCAGTGAGACAGGGGACTACGAGCAGTACTTC. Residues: CAISETGDYEQYF.

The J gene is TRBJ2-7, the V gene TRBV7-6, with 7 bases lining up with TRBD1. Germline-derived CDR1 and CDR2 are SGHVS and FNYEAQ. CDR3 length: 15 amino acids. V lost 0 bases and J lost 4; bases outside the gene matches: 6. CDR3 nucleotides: TGTGCCAGCAGCTTAGCATCGGACAGGTATTACGAGCAGTACTTC. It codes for CASSLASDRYYEQYF.

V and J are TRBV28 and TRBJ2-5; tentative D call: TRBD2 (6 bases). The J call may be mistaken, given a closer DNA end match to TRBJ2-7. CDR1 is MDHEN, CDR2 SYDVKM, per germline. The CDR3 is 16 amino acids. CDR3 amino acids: CASSLQSGRGSYEQYF. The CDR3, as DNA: TGTGCCAGCAGTTTACAGTCGGGTCGGGGGTCCTACGAGCAGTACTTC.

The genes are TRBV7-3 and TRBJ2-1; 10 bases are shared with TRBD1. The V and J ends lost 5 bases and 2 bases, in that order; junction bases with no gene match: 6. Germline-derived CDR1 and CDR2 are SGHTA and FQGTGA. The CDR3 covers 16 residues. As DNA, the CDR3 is TGTGCCAGCAGCGCCGCCGGGACAGGGGCCTACAATGAGCAGTTCTTC. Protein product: CASSAAGTGAYNEQFF. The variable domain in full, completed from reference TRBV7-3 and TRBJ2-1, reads GAGVSQTPSNKVTEKGKYVELRCDPISGHTALYWYRQSLGQGPEFLIYFQGTGAADDSGLPNDRFFAVRPEGSVSTLKIQRTERGDSAVYLCASSAAGTGAYNEQFFGPGTRLTVL.

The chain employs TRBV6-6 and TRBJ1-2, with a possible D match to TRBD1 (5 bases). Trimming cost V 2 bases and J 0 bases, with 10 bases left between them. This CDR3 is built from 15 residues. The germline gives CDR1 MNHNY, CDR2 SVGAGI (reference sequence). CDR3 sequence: CASSYRAGSNYGYTF. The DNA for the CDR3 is TGTGCCAGCAGTTACCGGGCAGGGTCTAACTATGGCTACACCTTC.

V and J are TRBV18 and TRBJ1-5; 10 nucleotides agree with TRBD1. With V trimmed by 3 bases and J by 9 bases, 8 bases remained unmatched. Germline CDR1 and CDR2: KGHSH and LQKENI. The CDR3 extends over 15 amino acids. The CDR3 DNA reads TGTGCCAGCTCACCTCCGGGACAGGGGATTGGGCCCCAGCATTTT. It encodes CASSPPGQGIGPQHF.

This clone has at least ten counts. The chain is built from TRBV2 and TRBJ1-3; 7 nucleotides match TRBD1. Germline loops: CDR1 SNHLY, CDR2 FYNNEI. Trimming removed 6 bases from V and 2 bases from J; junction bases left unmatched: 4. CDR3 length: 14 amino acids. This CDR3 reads CASRPQGPGNTIYF. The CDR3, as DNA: TGTGCCAGCAGACCACAGGGGCCTGGAAACACCATATATTTT.

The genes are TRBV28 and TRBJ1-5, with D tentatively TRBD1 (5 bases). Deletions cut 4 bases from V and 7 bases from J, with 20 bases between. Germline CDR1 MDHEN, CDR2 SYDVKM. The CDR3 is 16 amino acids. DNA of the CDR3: TGTGCCAGCAGTTGGTTGTCCAGGGTGAAGGGACAGCCCCAGCATTTT. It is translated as CASSWLSRVKGQPQHF.

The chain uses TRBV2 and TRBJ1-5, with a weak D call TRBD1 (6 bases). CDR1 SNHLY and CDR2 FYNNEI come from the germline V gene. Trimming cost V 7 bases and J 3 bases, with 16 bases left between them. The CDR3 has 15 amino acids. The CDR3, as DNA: TGTGCCAGCAATGGGGGCCGAACCCCCAATCAGCCCCAGCATTTT. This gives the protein CASNGGRTPNQPQHF.

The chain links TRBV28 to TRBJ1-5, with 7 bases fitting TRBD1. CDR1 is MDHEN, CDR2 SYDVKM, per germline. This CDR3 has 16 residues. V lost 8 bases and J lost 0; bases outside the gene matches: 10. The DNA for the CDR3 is TGTGCCAGCTGTCCTGCAGGGGGGTATAGCAATCAGCCCCAGCATTTT. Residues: CASCPAGGYSNQPQHF.

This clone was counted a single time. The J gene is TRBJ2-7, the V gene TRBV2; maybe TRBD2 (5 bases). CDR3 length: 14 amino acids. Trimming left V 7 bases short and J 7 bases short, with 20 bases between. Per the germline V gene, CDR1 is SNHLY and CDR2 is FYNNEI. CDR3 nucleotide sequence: TGTGCCAGCATACAGAAGGGAGCGATCGGGGAGCAGTACTTC. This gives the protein CASIQKGAIGEQYF.

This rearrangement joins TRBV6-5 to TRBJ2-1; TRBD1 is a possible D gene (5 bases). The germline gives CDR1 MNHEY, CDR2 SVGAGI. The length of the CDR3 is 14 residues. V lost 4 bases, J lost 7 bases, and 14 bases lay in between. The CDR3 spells CASSWTPYRNEQFF. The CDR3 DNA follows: TGTGCCAGCAGTTGGACACCCTATCGAAATGAGCAGTTCTTC.

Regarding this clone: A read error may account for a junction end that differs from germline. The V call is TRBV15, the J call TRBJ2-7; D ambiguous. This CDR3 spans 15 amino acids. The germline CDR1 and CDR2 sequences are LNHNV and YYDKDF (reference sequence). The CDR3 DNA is TGTGCCGCCAGCGTAGCTGATAGTCTCTCCTACGAGCAGTACTTC. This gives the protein CAASVADSLSYEQYF.

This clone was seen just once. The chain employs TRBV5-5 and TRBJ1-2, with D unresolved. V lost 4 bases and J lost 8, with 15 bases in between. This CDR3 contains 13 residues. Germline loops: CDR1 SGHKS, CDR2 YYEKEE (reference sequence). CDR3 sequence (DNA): TGTGCCAGCAGCCTCGTTAGCTCGGGAGGCTACACCTTC. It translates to CASSLVSSGGYTF.